This record looks at one T cell receptor (beta chain) sequence and its context. Each CDR3 protein is one row after TCRdb ran MiXCR on the 5' RACE reads. The table has about 220,000 distinct CDR3 sequences, 3% to 4% seen once. Per the germline V gene, CDR1 is SEHNR and CDR2 is FQNEAQ (reference sequence). V gave up 5 bases and J gave up 8 bases; unmatched junction bases: 6. The CDR3 covers 13 residues. The data derive from a study of T cells after yellow fever vaccination. Sequencing was performed on CD4+ T cells sorted from PBMCs, taken 10 days after the yellow fever booster vaccination. The clonotype originates from a man in his late teens or twenties who received the YFV17D yellow fever vaccine. The rearrangement joins TRBV7-9 to TRBJ2-1; 7 bases map to TRBD2. CDR3 DNA sequence: TGTGCCAGCAGCCTGGACGCGGGGGATGAGCAGTTCTTC. As protein: CASSLDAGDEQFF.